A selection of T cell receptor beta chains follows, all from one sample in a study of cytomegalovirus exposure and HLA in healthy donors. The repertoire was sequenced with immunoSEQ multiplex PCR; TCRdb's copy has only in-frame clones and lacks some. The sample holds about 56,000 clones, over 85% seen once. The material sequenced was PBMCs. The origin of the receptors is a man aged 18 to 29 in good health and CMV-seronegative. The CDR3 runs from the conserved cysteine through the conserved F or W. A D gene is named only where the DNA matches it firmly. Clone size is stated in some rows and not others, as once, few, many or a class when expanded.

>.|TRBJ2-1|TRBD2|TRBV27|17
CASSLFASGSSYNEQFF
TGTGCCAGCAGTTTATTTGCTAGCGGGTCTTCCTACAATGAGCAGTTCTTC
>.|TRBJ1-5|TRBD1|TRBV27|15
CASRPGQGSNQPQHF
TGTGCCAGCAGACCAGGACAGGGTAGCAATCAGCCCCAGCATTTT
>once|TRBJ1-2|TRBD1|TRBV6-5|15
CASSLYRGLDYGYTF
TGTGCCAGCAGTCTTTACAGGGGGCTCGACTATGGCTACACCTTC
>.|TRBJ2-7|.|TRBV14|14
CASRKGGAGYEQYF
TGTGCCAGCCGAAAAGGGGGCGCGGGATACGAGCAGTACTTC
>.|TRBJ2-5|TRBD1|TRBV6-5|14
CASRRRDRQETQYF
TGTGCCAGCAGGCGCCGGGACAGACAAGAGACCCAGTACTTC
>once|TRBJ2-7|.|TRBV25-1|16
CASSAAGTRTHYEQYF
TGTGCCAGCAGTGCCGCCGGGACACGGACGCACTACGAGCAGTACTTC
>.|TRBJ2-7|TRBD1|TRBV29-1|13
CSVVTGANYEQYF
TGCAGCGTTGTAACAGGGGCCAACTACGAGCAGTACTTC
>.|TRBJ1-4|TRBD1|TRBV2|15
CASSAEGGASEKLFF
TGTGCCAGCAGTGCCGAAGGGGGCGCGAGTGAAAAACTGTTTTTT
>.|TRBJ1-1|TRBD1|TRBV2|12
CASSEGQGEAFF
TGTGCCAGCAGTGAAGGACAGGGTGAAGCTTTCTTT
>.|TRBJ1-1|TRBD1|TRBV7-8|16
CASSRNTLTGETEAFF
TGTGCCAGCAGCCGAAATACGCTGACAGGGGAGACTGAAGCTTTCTTT